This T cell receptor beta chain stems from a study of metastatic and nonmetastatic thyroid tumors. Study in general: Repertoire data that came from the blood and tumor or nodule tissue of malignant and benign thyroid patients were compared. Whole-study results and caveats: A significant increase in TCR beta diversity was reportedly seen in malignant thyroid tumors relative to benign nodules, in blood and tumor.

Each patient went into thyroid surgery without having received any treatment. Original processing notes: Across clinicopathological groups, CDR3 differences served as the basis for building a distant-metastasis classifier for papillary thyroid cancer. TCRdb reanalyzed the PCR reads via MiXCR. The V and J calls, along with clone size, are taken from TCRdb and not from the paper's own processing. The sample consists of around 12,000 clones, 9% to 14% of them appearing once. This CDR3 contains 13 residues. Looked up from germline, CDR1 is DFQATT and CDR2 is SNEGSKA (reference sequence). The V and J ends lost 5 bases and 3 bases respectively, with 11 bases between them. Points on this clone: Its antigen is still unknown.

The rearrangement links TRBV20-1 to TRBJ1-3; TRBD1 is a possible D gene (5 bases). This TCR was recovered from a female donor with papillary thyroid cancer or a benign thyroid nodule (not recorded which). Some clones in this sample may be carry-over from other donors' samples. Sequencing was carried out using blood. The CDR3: CSADQGIGNTIYF. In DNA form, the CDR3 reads TGCAGTGCTGACCAGGGTATTGGAAACACCATATATTTT.